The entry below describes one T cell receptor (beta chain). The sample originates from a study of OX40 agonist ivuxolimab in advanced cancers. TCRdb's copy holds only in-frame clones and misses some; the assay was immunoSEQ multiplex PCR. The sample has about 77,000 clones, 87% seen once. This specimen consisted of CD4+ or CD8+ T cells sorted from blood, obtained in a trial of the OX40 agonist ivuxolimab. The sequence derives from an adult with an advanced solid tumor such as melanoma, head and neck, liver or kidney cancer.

This CDR3 reads CASSYSGDFSSGGYTF. The CDR3 nucleotides read TGTGCCAGCAGTTACTCCGGGGATTTCTCGTCGGGTGGCTACACCTTC. The chain is built from TRBV6-6 and TRBJ1-2; D gene ambiguous. The length of the CDR3 is 16 residues. Trimming removed 0 bases at V and 7 bases at J, with 18 bases between. Germline V gene sequence: CDR1 MNHNY, CDR2 SVGAGI (reference sequence).